One sample yielded the 8 T cell receptor beta chains listed below, sequenced in a study of T cell responses to AZD1222 COVID-19 vaccine. Profiling relied on immunoSEQ multiplex PCR, and the TCRdb table lists in-frame clones only, not all of them. This table has about 180,000 clones, 94% appearing once. Material: peripheral blood, obtained 28 days after the second AZD1222 dose. The receptors were gathered from an adult who received the AZD1222 COVID-19 vaccine.

The J gene is TRBJ1-2, the V gene TRBV30; 7 bases are shared with TRBD1. The CDR3 sequence is 13 residues long. Germline V gene data show CDR1 as GTSNPN and CDR2 as SVGIG (reference sequence). V lost 5 bases to trimming and J lost 5 bases; unmatched junction nucleotides: 8. The CDR3 spells CAWGTGQPYGYTF. In DNA form, the CDR3 reads TGTGCCTGGGGAACGGGACAGCCATATGGCTACACCTTC. The entire variable domain, with the rest obtained from reference TRBV30 and TRBJ1-2, is as follows: SQTIHQWPATLVQPVGSPLSLECTVEGTSNPNLYWYRQAAGRGLQLLFYSVGIGQISSEVPQNLSASRPQDRQFILSSKKLLLSDSGFYLCAWGTGQPYGYTFGSGTRLTVV.

The chain is built from TRBV6-5 and TRBJ1-1, with TRBD1 identical over 7 bases. The V gene's germline CDR1 is MNHEY and CDR2 SVGAGI. The length of the CDR3 is 13 residues. The V segment lost 6 bases and the J segment 5 bases; nucleotides outside the gene matches: 6. The CDR3 bases are TGTGCCAGCAGCCGACAGGGCGGGACTGAAGCTTTCTTT. It translates to CASSRQGGTEAFF.

On this clone itself: Relative to the germline gene, one junction end is altered; a read error may explain this. This chain links TRBV20-1 with TRBJ2-1; D may be TRBD1 (5 bases). The CDR3 length is 11 residues. In germline, CDR1 is DFQATT, CDR2 SNEGSKA (reference sequence). This CDR3 reads CGGALYNEQFF. The CDR3 coding sequence is TGTGGTGGGGCTCTCTACAATGAGCAGTTCTTC.

This clone was counted a single time. The rearrangement links TRBV27 to TRBJ2-7; the D gene is possibly TRBD2 (6 bases). The CDR3 has 13 amino acids. V was pared by 9 bases and J by 5 bases, with 17 bases between. The germline CDR1 and CDR2 sequences are MNHEY and SMNVEV (reference sequence). DNA of the CDR3: TGTGCCAGTTCCCCTGGGGGGAAAGACGAGCAGTACTTC. Encoded protein: CASSPGGKDEQYF.

This rearrangement joins TRBV6-5 to TRBJ2-7; 8 bases match TRBD1. The CDR3 runs to 15 residues. J gave up 3 bases and V 6 bases, and 10 bases lay outside the gene matches. Germline loops: CDR1 MNHEY, CDR2 SVGAGI. As DNA, the CDR3 is TGTGCCAGCAGGAAACCACAGGGGGAGAACTACGAGCAGTACTTC. Translated: CASRKPQGENYEQYF.

The rearrangement links TRBV28 to TRBJ2-7, with TRBD1 matching 9 bases. V shed 6 bases, J shed 4 bases, and the junction held 10 bases outside the gene matches. This CDR3 has 15 amino acids. Germline assignment: CDR1 MDHEN and CDR2 SYDVKM. CDR3 coding DNA: TGTGCCAGCAGACTACAGGGGGCTAGGACGTACGAGCAGTACTTC. Encoded protein: CASRLQGARTYEQYF.

The rearrangement uses TRBV19 and TRBJ1-3; D perhaps matches TRBD1 (5 bases). V lost 2 bases, J lost 1 base, and 9 bases lay in between. The CDR3 sequence is 15 residues long. The germline V gene has CDR1 LNHDA and CDR2 SQIVND (reference sequence). The CDR3 is CASSIRGESGNTIYF. The CDR3 coding sequence is TGTGCCAGTAGTATAAGAGGGGAGTCTGGAAACACCATATATTTT.

The CDR3 region is CASSYQTGYGETQYF. The CDR3, as DNA: TGTGCCAGCAGTTACCAGACAGGGTACGGAGAGACCCAGTACTTC. V and J are TRBV28 and TRBJ2-5; 7 nucleotides match TRBD1. After removal of 4 bases from V and 4 bases from J, the junction contained 9 bases not matched to a gene. The CDR3 is 15 residues long. Germline V CDR1 and CDR2: MDHEN, SYDVKM.